This paragraph covers one T cell receptor beta chain sequence. CDR1 and CDR2 from the germline V gene are SGDLS and YYNGEE. The CDR3 loop spans 15 amino acids. The V gene lost 0 bases and the J gene lost 2 bases, with 11 bases spanning the gap. This sample is drawn from a study of blood T cell repertoires in COVID-19. Profiling relied on immunoSEQ multiplex PCR, and the TCRdb table lists in-frame clones only, not all of them. The data show approximately 300,000 clones, 85% seen once. The receptor was derived from a woman in her thirties who had been exposed to COVID-19. The sample comprised PBMCs or T cells enriched from blood (not recorded which). The V gene is TRBV9, the J gene TRBJ2-5; D is possibly TRBD1 (6 bases). The CDR3 coding sequence is TGTGCCAGCAGCGTAGGTGGGGGCTTTCAAGAGACCCAGTACTTC. It is translated as CASSVGGGFQETQYF.